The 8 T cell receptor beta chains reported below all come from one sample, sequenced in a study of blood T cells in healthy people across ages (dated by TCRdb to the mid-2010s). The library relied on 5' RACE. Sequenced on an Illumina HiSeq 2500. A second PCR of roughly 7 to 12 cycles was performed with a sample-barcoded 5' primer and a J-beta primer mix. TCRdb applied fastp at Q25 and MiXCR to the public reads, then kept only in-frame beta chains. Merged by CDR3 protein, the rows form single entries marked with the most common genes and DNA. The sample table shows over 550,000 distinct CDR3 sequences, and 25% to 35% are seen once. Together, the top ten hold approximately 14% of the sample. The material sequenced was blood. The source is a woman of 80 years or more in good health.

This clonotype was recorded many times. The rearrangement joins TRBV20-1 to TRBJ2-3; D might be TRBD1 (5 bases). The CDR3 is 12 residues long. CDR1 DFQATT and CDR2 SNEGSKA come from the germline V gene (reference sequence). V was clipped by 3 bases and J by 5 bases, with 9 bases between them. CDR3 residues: CSASAGLDTQYF. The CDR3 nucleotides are TGCAGTGCTAGCGCAGGGTTAGATACGCAGTATTTT.

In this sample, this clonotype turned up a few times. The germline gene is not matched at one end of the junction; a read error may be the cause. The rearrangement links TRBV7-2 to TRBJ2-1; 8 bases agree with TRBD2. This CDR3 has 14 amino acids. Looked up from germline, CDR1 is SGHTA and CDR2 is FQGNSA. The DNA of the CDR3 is TGTGCCGGCAGCCGGGGGGGACCCTACAATGAGCAGTTCTTC. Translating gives CAGSRGGPYNEQFF. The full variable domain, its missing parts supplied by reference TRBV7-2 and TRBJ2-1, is GAGVSQSPSNKVTEKGKDVELRCDPISGHTALYWYRQSLGQGLEFLIYFQGNSAPDKSGLPSDRFSAERTGGSVSTLTIQRTQQEDSAVYLCAGSRGGPYNEQFFGPGTRLTVL.

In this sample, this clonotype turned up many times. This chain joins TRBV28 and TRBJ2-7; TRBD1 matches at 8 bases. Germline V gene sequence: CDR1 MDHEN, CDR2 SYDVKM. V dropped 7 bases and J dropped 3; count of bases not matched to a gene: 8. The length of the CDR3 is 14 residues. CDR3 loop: CASISATGDYEQYF. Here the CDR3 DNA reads TGTGCCAGCATCAGCGCGACAGGGGACTACGAGCAGTACTTC.

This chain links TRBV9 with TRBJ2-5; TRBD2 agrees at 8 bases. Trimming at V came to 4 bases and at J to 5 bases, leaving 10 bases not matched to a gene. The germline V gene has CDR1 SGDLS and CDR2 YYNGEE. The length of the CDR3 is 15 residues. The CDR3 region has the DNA TGTGCCAGCAGCTCGAGGATTGGCGGGGGGGAGACCCAGTACTTC. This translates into CASSSRIGGGETQYF.

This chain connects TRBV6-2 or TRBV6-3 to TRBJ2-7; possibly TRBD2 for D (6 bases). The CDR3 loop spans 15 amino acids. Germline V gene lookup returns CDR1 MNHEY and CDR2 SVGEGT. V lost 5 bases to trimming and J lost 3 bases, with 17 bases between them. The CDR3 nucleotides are TGTGCCAGCAGTCTCGACCGGGACGGGGGCTACGAGCAGTACTTC. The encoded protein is CASSLDRDGGYEQYF.

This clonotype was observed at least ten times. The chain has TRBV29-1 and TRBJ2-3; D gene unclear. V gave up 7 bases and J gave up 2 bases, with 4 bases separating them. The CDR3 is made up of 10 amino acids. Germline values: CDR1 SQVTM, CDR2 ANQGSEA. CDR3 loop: CSAVTDTQYF. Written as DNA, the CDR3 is TGCAGCGCCGTCACAGATACGCAGTATTTT.

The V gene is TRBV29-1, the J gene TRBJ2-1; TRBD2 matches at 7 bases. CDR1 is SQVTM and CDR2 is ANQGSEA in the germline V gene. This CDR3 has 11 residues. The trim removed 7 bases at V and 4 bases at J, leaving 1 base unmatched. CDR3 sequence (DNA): TGCAGCGGGGGGGGTTACAATGAGCAGTTCTTC. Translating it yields CSGGGYNEQFF.

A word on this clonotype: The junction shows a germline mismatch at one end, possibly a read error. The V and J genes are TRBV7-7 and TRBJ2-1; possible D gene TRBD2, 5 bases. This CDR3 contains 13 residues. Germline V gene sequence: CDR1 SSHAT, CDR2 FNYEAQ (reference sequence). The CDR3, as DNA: TGTGCTAGCAGCCCCCGGGGAAGGCAGGAGCAGTTCTTC. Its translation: CASSPRGRQEQFF.